This entry lists 19 T cell receptor beta chains sequenced from one sample in a study of blood T cell repertoires in COVID-19. The table came from immunoSEQ multiplex PCR; TCRdb's copy has only in-frame clones and leaves some out. The sample holds 75,000 to 85,000 clones, roughly 84% seen once. Sequences were obtained from peripheral blood. All receptors come from a man aged 55 to 70 with COVID-19, enrolled during active disease.

V is TRBV19 and J is TRBJ1-1, with D unclear. Germline assignment: CDR1 LNHDA and CDR2 SQIVND (reference sequence). CDR3 size: 13 residues. V dropped 7 bases and J dropped 1 base, with 10 bases sitting between them. CDR3 protein: CASTTGSNTEAFF. CDR3 bases: TGTGCCAGTACTACCGGGTCGAACACTGAAGCTTTCTTT.

V and J are TRBV27 and TRBJ2-3; D perhaps matches TRBD1 (5 bases). V was clipped by 9 bases and J by 0 bases, with 13 bases between them. This CDR3 region has 14 residues. The germline gives CDR1 MNHEY, CDR2 SMNVEV (reference sequence). The CDR3 region is CASYPQGSTDTQYF. The CDR3 DNA follows: TGTGCCAGTTACCCCCAGGGAAGCACAGATACGCAGTATTTT.

The chain's CDR3 is CASAPVGQYQETQYF. The CDR3, as DNA: TGTGCCAGCGCCCCGGTGGGACAGTACCAAGAGACCCAGTACTTC. The rearrangement joins TRBV6-5 to TRBJ2-5, with TRBD1 identical over 7 bases. This CDR3 contains 15 residues. Germline CDR1 is MNHEY and CDR2 is SVGAGI. The trim removed 8 bases at V and 0 bases at J, leaving 9 bases unmatched.

The rearrangement uses TRBV27 and TRBJ1-2; 7 positions agree with TRBD1. V lost 0 bases to trimming and J lost 8 bases; unmatched junction nucleotides: 3. The germline CDR1 and CDR2 sequences are MNHEY and SMNVEV (reference sequence). The CDR3 has 13 amino acids. Here the CDR3 reads CASSLSRGEGYTF. In DNA form, the CDR3 reads TGTGCCAGCAGTTTATCCAGGGGGGAAGGCTACACCTTC.

The chain joins TRBV11-1 to TRBJ1-1; D is undetermined. This CDR3 spans 16 amino acids. Deletions cut 1 base from V and 4 bases from J, with 16 bases between. Germline V gene sequence: CDR1 SGHAT, CDR2 FQDESV (reference sequence). The CDR3 here is CASSLEVRRAGTEAFF. CDR3 nucleotide sequence: TGTGCCAGCAGCTTAGAAGTCAGGAGGGCCGGCACTGAAGCTTTCTTT.

The chain uses TRBV6-2 or TRBV6-3 and TRBJ2-1; TRBD2 agrees at 8 bases. The J segment lost 6 bases and the V segment lost 0 bases, leaving 1 base of the junction unmatched. The CDR3 totals 14 residues. The germline V gene encodes CDR1 MNHEY and CDR2 SVGEGT. CDR3 coding DNA: TGTGCCAGCAGTTACTCCGGGACTAGCAATGAGCAGTTCTTC. Its translation: CASSYSGTSNEQFF.

As concerns this clone: Within the sample, other DNA sequences also encode this same CDR3. V gene TRBV6-5 combines with J gene TRBJ2-7; 7 bases agree with TRBD2. The germline gives CDR1 MNHEY, CDR2 SVGAGI. The CDR3 has 14 amino acids. Losses at the gene ends were 2 bases for V and 4 bases for J; bases not matched to a gene: 5. Written as DNA, the CDR3 is TGTGCCAGCAGTTACGGATGGGGGGGGTACGAGCAGTACTTC. Translation: CASSYGWGGYEQYF.

The CDR3 is CASSYSTVGQPQHF. Written as DNA, the CDR3 is TGTGCCAGCAGTTACTCGACAGTAGGTCAGCCCCAGCATTTT. The chain joins TRBV6-6 to TRBJ1-5; the D gene is possibly TRBD1 (5 bases). Germline assignment: CDR1 MNHNY and CDR2 SVGAGI (reference sequence). Trimming took 0 bases from V and 6 from J, leaving 9 bases between them. The CDR3 is made up of 14 amino acids.

This clone appeared a single time. A read error may account for a junction end that differs from germline. The rearrangement links TRBV6-5 to TRBJ2-2, with 9 bases aligning to TRBD1. Germline V lookup: CDR1 MNHEY, CDR2 SVGAGI. This CDR3 contains 16 residues. CDR3 DNA: TGTGCCAGCAGTAACTCCGGGACAGGGAGGGGCGGGGAGCTGTTTTTT. Its translation: CASSNSGTGRGGELFF.

The rearrangement joins TRBV9 to TRBJ2-2; the match to TRBD2 covers 14 bases. This CDR3 is built from 17 residues. V lost 4 bases and J lost 5; bases outside the gene matches: 7. Germline CDR1 SGDLS, CDR2 YYNGEE. The CDR3 reads CASSPPGLAGVTGELFF. Here the CDR3 DNA reads TGTGCCAGCAGCCCCCCGGGACTAGCGGGAGTAACCGGGGAGCTGTTTTTT.

As concerns this clone: A read error may produce the germline difference seen at one junction end. This chain links TRBV24-1 with TRBJ2-1; TRBD2 aligns across 12 bases. CDR1 is KGHDR, CDR2 SFDVKD, per germline. The length of the CDR3 is 13 residues. The CDR3 DNA follows: TGTGCCACCAGTGATTGGACTAGCGGGAAAAGGGTCTTC. Encoded protein: CATSDWTSGKRVF.

CDR3 sequence reads: CASSSGTGGDLAGDTQYF. In DNA, the CDR3 is TGTGCCAGCAGCTCCGGGACAGGGGGCGACTTGGCTGGAGATACGCAGTATTTT. V and J are TRBV13 and TRBJ2-3, with 12 positions matching TRBD1. J lost 5 bases, V lost 4 bases, and 13 bases had no gene match. This CDR3 has 18 amino acids. Per germline, CDR1 PRHDT and CDR2 FYEKMQ (reference sequence).

This clone has a handful of counts. The V call is TRBV9, the J call TRBJ2-1, with TRBD2 matching over 12 bases. J lost 2 bases, V lost 1 base, and 7 bases had no gene match. This CDR3 contains 18 residues. The germline CDR1 and CDR2 sequences are SGDLS and YYNGEE. The CDR3 region is CASSVHHGLAGPYNEQFF. The CDR3 DNA follows: TGTGCCAGCAGCGTACACCATGGACTAGCGGGGCCCTACAATGAGCAGTTCTTC.

The V and J genes are TRBV4-1 and TRBJ2-7; 8 bases align to TRBD2. This CDR3 has 17 residues. The germline gives CDR1 MGHRA, CDR2 YSYEKL. Trimming cost V 0 bases and J 0 bases; bases outside gene matches: 7. As DNA, the CDR3 is TGCGCCAGCAGCCAAGATCTCGGGGGGGCCCGCTCCTACGAGCAGTACTTC. Protein: CASSQDLGGARSYEQYF.

This clone was recorded only once. The CDR3 here is CAFEGGNNQPQHF. CDR3 in DNA: TGTGCCTTCGAGGGCGGAAACAATCAGCCCCAGCATTTT. This chain uses TRBV30 with TRBJ1-5; D is ambiguous. CDR1 and CDR2 from the germline V gene are GTSNPN and SVGIG (reference sequence). This CDR3 spans 13 amino acids. The V gene lost 7 bases and the J gene lost 3 bases, with 13 bases spanning the gap.

The chain links TRBV5-1 to TRBJ2-7; D is perhaps TRBD2 (5 bases). Germline V gene sequence: CDR1 SGHRS, CDR2 YFSETQ. The V end lost 4 bases, the J end lost 6 bases, and 11 bases lay between the germline ends. This CDR3 comprises 12 residues. CDR3 loop: CASSELGFEQYF. The CDR3 DNA reads as TGCGCCAGCAGCGAACTAGGGTTCGAGCAGTACTTC.

The count of this clone is one. The CDR3 region is CASSPGQGPTDTQYF. DNA of the CDR3: TGTGCCAGCTCACCAGGACAGGGTCCAACAGATACGCAGTATTTT. The V and J genes are TRBV18 and TRBJ2-3; 8 positions agree with TRBD1. The CDR3 extends over 15 amino acids. The junction had 4 bases not matched to a gene; V was cut back by 2 bases and J by 3 bases. Germline V lookup: CDR1 KGHSH, CDR2 LQKENI.

The rearrangement uses TRBV18 and TRBJ1-1, with 7 bases aligning to TRBD1. V was pared by 4 bases and J by 3 bases, with 2 bases of the junction left unmatched. The CDR3 runs to 13 residues. The V gene's germline CDR1 is KGHSH and CDR2 LQKENI. This CDR3 reads CASSQGTDTEAFF. Written as DNA, the CDR3 is TGTGCCAGCTCACAAGGGACAGACACTGAAGCTTTCTTT.

The chain has TRBV6-5 and TRBJ1-6; possibly TRBD1 for D (6 bases). Germline loops: CDR1 MNHEY, CDR2 SVGAGI. Trimming took off 0 bases at V and 10 bases at J, with 13 bases between the two ends. The CDR3 is made up of 15 amino acids. CDR3 sequence: CASSYSQGGRSPLHF. The CDR3 nucleotides are TGTGCCAGCAGTTACTCGCAAGGGGGAAGGTCACCCCTCCACTTT.